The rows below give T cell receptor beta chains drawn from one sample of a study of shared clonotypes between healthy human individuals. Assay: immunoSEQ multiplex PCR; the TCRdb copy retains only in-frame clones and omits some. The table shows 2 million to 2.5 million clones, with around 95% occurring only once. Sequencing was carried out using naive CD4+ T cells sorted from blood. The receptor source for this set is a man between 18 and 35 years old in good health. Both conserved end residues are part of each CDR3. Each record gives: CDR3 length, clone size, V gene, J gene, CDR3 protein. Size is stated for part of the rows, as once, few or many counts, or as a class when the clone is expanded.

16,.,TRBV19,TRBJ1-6,CASRSLTTGNNSPLHF
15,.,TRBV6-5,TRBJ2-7,CASSYSTGKAYEQYF
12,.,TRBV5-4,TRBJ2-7,CASSFGSYEQYF
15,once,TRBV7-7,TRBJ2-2,CASSPGPIITGELFF
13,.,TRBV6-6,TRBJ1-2,CASRNPPAEGYTF
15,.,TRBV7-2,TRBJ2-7,CASSSQSAGYYEQYF
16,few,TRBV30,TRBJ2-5,CAWRPSSPDRRETQYF
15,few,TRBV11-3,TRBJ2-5,CASSSTGFVGETQYF
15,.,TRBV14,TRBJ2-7,CASSQGPTGPYEQYF
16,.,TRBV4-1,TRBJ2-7,CASSQERTGSSYEQYF
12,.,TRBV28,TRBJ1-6,CASTGSYSPLHF